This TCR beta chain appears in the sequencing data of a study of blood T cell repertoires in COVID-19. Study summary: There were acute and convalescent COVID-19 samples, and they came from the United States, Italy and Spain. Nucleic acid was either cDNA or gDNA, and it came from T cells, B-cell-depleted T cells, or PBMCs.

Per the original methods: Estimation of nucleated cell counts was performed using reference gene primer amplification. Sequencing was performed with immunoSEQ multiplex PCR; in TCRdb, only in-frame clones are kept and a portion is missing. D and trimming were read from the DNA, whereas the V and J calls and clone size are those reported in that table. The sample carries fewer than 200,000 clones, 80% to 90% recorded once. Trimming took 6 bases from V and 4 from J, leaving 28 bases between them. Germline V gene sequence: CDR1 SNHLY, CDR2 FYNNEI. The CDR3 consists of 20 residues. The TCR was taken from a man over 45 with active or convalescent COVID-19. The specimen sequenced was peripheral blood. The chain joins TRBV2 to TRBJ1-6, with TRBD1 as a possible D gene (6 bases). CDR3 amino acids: CASSLNRVRPEDRYNSPLHF. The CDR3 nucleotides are TGTGCCAGCAGCCTAAACAGGGTTCGGCCGGAAGATCGTTATAATTCACCCCTCCACTTT. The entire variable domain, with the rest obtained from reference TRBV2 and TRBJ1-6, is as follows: EPEVTQTPSHQVTQMGQEVILRCVPISNHLYFYWYRQILGQKVEFLVSFYNNEISEKSEIFDDQFSVERPDGSNFTLKIRSTKLEDSAMYFCASSLNRVRPEDRYNSPLHFGNGTRLTVT.